The clone carrying this T cell receptor beta chain was seen more than once but under ten times. Its matching antigen is unknown. Indicated time point: blood at routine non-recurrence follow-up after resection. The presence of a unique molecular identifier marked each TCR cDNA molecule. Using its own MiXCR run on the 5' RACE reads, TCRdb lists one record per CDR3 protein. The sample contains more than 75,000 distinct CDR3 sequences, less than 20% of which appear only once. The data were obtained in a study of spatial heterogeneity in lung cancer. Study-wide context: The donor group consisted of roughly 70 patients who had untreated, early-stage non-small cell lung cancer. Study findings and constraints: Ubiquitous expanded tumor TCRs were observed in blood more at resection than follow-up.

The CDR3 covers 12 residues. Per germline, CDR1 DFQATT and CDR2 SNEGSKA (reference sequence). Trimming removed 3 bases from V and 5 bases from J, with 9 bases in between. The material was PBMCs, obtained at follow-up. The TCR sequence derives from a male donor with early-stage non-small cell lung cancer. The chain links TRBV20-1 to TRBJ2-3; D is perhaps TRBD2 (6 bases). The CDR3 DNA follows: TGCAGTGCTAGGTCGGGGGTAGATACGCAGTATTTT. Translation gives CSARSGVDTQYF.